The 18 T cell receptor beta chains below were found in one sample sequenced in a study of beta chain features in type 1 diabetes. TCRB transcripts that were expressed got sequenced, as all of the isolated RNA had been reverse transcribed. Only in-frame clones appear in the TCRdb table, and some are missing; sequencing was by immunoSEQ multiplex PCR. The sample lists roughly 250,000 clones; about 71% were seen once. The sample was naive CD4+ T cells from blood. The receptors originated from a man in his thirties or forties in good health.

The chain employs TRBV7-2 and TRBJ2-1; D gene ambiguous. Germline lookup yields CDR1 SGHTA and CDR2 FQGNSA. CDR3 length equals 15 residues. The V gene lost 1 base and the J gene lost 3 bases, with 10 bases spanning the gap. The CDR3 DNA is TGTGCCAGCAGCTTAGTGGGCCAGAGCTACAATGAGCAGTTCTTC. This translates into CASSLVGQSYNEQFF.

This chain's CDR3 is CAWSETGAGELFF. The CDR3 DNA reads TGTGCCTGGAGCGAGACAGGGGCCGGGGAGCTGTTTTTT. The chain recombines TRBV30 with TRBJ2-2, with TRBD1 matching over 8 bases. The germline V gene encodes CDR1 GTSNPN and CDR2 SVGIG (reference sequence). The CDR3 spans 13 residues. The V and J ends lost 3 bases and 6 bases, in that order; junction bases with no gene match: 3.

The chain uses TRBV30 and TRBJ1-1; TRBD1 is a possible D gene (6 bases). The CDR3 runs 13 residues. Trimming stripped 8 bases from V and 0 bases from J, with 13 bases between. Germline lookup yields CDR1 GTSNPN and CDR2 SVGIG (reference sequence). The CDR3 DNA reads TGTGCCGGCCACCAGGGGATGAACACTGAAGCTTTCTTT. Translation: CAGHQGMNTEAFF.

This chain links TRBV5-4 with TRBJ2-3; no definite D call. This CDR3 contains 12 residues. The V gene's germline CDR1 is SGHNT and CDR2 YYREEE (reference sequence). V lost 0 bases and J 4 bases, leaving 3 bases between the germline ends. The CDR3 DNA follows: TGTGCCAGCAGCTTGGGGTCAGATACGCAGTATTTT. It specifies CASSLGSDTQYF.

The V call is TRBV4-3, the J call TRBJ2-7, with D uncertain. V lost 2 bases, J lost 0 bases, and 8 bases lay in between. Germline CDR1 LGHNA, CDR2 YSLEER. The CDR3 contains 14 residues. As DNA, the CDR3 is TGCGCCAGCAGCCAATTGGACGCCTCCTACGAGCAGTACTTC. This translates into CASSQLDASYEQYF.

The chain links TRBV28 to TRBJ2-1, with TRBD1 identical over 9 bases. The germline gives CDR1 MDHEN, CDR2 SYDVKM. After removal of 6 bases from V and 6 bases from J, the junction contained 9 bases not matched to a gene. There are 15 residues in the CDR3. The CDR3 DNA follows: TGTGCCAGCAGCCCTCCCGGGACAGGGTTCAATGAGCAGTTCTTC. Its protein is CASSPPGTGFNEQFF. The full variable domain, its missing parts supplied by reference TRBV28 and TRBJ2-1, is DVKVTQSSRYLVKRTGEKVFLECVQDMDHENMFWYRQDPGLGLRLIYFSYDVKMKEKGDIPEGYSVSREKKERFSLILESASTNQTSMYLCASSPPGTGFNEQFFGPGTRLTVL.

The chain recombines TRBV30 with TRBJ2-3; TRBD2 aligns across 12 bases. Germline assignment: CDR1 GTSNPN and CDR2 SVGIG (reference sequence). V was clipped by 3 bases and J by 7 bases; unmatched bases: 8. CDR3 length: 15 residues. DNA for the CDR3: TGTGCCTGGAGCGGCGCTAGCGGGGGGGCGAATACGCAGTATTTT. This gives the protein CAWSGASGGANTQYF.

The chain has TRBV4-3 and TRBJ2-5, with TRBD2 as a possible D gene (6 bases). The CDR3 length is 13 residues. The V end was cut by 0 bases, the J end by 9 bases, with 11 bases between. Germline assignment: CDR1 LGHNA and CDR2 YSLEER. DNA of the CDR3: TGCGCCAGCAGCCAAGAGCGGGGATCAGCCCAGTACTTC. This codes for CASSQERGSAQYF.

The V gene is TRBV14, the J gene TRBJ2-3, with TRBD1 as a possible D gene (5 bases). The V and J ends lost 0 bases and 3 bases respectively, with 7 bases between them. The CDR3 length is 14 residues. Germline lookup yields CDR1 SGHDN and CDR2 FVKESK. CDR3 sequence reads: CASSQEQVTDTQYF. CDR3 coding DNA: TGTGCCAGCAGCCAAGAACAGGTTACAGATACGCAGTATTTT.

The chain links TRBV7-9 to TRBJ2-3, with D perhaps assigned TRBD1 or TRBD2 (6 bases each). The V gene lost 7 bases and the J gene lost 1 base, with 15 bases spanning the gap. Germline-derived CDR1 and CDR2 are SEHNR and FQNEAQ (reference sequence). This CDR3 has 15 residues. CDR3 amino acids: CASIERGAGTDTQYF. CDR3 DNA sequence: TGTGCCAGCATCGAAAGGGGGGCTGGCACAGATACGCAGTATTTT.

The chain carries TRBV30 and TRBJ2-7; 7 bases agree with TRBD1. This CDR3 has 12 residues. Trimming cost V 4 bases and J 3 bases; bases outside gene matches: 3. Germline loops: CDR1 GTSNPN, CDR2 SVGIG (reference sequence). The CDR3 loop reads CAWKGANYEQYF. CDR3 nucleotide sequence: TGTGCCTGGAAGGGGGCTAACTACGAGCAGTACTTC. The full variable domain, with the rest looked up from reference TRBV30 and TRBJ2-7, is SQTIHQWPATLVQPVGSPLSLECTVEGTSNPNLYWYRQAAGRGLQLLFYSVGIGQISSEVPQNLSASRPQDRQFILSSKKLLLSDSGFYLCAWKGANYEQYFGPGTRLTVT.

This clone has only a few counts. CDR3 amino acids: CSVNSRTGVNTEAFF. As DNA, the CDR3 is TGCAGCGTTAATTCTCGGACAGGGGTGAACACTGAAGCTTTCTTT. The rearrangement uses TRBV29-1 and TRBJ1-1; TRBD1 aligns across 9 bases. Germline CDR1 reads SQVTM; CDR2 reads ANQGSEA. The length of the CDR3 is 15 residues. J gave up 0 bases and V 5 bases, and 7 bases lay outside the gene matches.

On this clone: This specimen includes other DNA sequences encoding the same CDR3. This rearrangement joins TRBV29-1 to TRBJ1-1; D possibly corresponds to TRBD1 (5 bases). The CDR3 spans 13 residues. CDR1 SQVTM and CDR2 ANQGSEA come from the germline V gene. V lost 7 bases and J lost 0, with 12 bases in between. CDR3 sequence: CSAGQGLNTEAFF. The CDR3 coding sequence is TGCAGCGCTGGGCAGGGTCTGAACACTGAAGCTTTCTTT.

The chain combines TRBV7-9 with TRBJ2-5, with D possibly being TRBD1 (5 bases). V was clipped by 2 bases and J by 5 bases, with 12 bases between them. The CDR3 sequence is 14 residues long. The V gene's germline CDR1 is SEHNR and CDR2 FQNEAQ (reference sequence). The CDR3 protein is CASSLPLGLETQYF. CDR3 nucleotide sequence: TGTGCCAGCAGCTTACCCCTGGGGCTTGAGACCCAGTACTTC.

The rearrangement links TRBV2 to TRBJ2-4, with TRBD1 matching 8 bases. Germline V lookup: CDR1 SNHLY, CDR2 FYNNEI. V shed 11 bases and J 2 bases; nucleotides not matched to a gene: 5. The CDR3 length is 13 residues. The CDR3 DNA follows: TGTGCCGGACAGGGAGTAACCAAAAACATTCAGTACTTC. Protein sequence: CAGQGVTKNIQYF.

The J gene is TRBJ1-1, the V gene TRBV29-1; no definite D call. The CDR3 has 14 residues. Deletions cut 6 bases from V and 3 bases from J, with 17 bases between. Germline CDR1 is SQVTM and CDR2 is ANQGSEA. CDR3 residues: CSVKDRPWDTEAFF. CDR3 DNA: TGCAGCGTCAAAGACCGGCCTTGGGACACTGAAGCTTTCTTT.

The V call is TRBV30, the J call TRBJ2-7, with D possibly being TRBD1 (6 bases). The germline gives CDR1 GTSNPN, CDR2 SVGIG (reference sequence). The CDR3 has 13 residues. Trimming cost V 1 base and J 6 bases, with 13 bases left between them. The CDR3 here is CAWSGGRPSEQYF. Here the CDR3 DNA reads TGTGCCTGGAGTGGGGGGCGTCCTAGCGAGCAGTACTTC.

This clone has only a few counts. In DNA form, the CDR3 reads TGTGCCAGCAGCCGCGACAGGGACTATGGCTACACCTTC. It encodes CASSRDRDYGYTF. The chain combines TRBV14 with TRBJ1-2; TRBD1 aligns across 7 bases. The CDR3 contains 13 residues. V lost 4 bases, J lost 3 bases, and 2 bases stayed unmatched. Germline lookup yields CDR1 SGHDN and CDR2 FVKESK.